This TCR beta chain is drawn from a study of Tregs in tolerant kidney transplant recipients. This clone was detected only a few times. Its specificity is unknown. The CDR3 is 12 amino acids. V was shortened by 3 bases and J by 4 bases, with 7 bases between the two germline ends. Germline lookup yields CDR1 SGHRS and CDR2 YFSETQ. Study results and limitations: Activated donor B cell expansion appeared to reveal the most relevant donor-specific TCRbeta repertoire.

Unstimulated regulatory T cells (CD4+CD25+CD127-), CD4+CD25- non-regulatory cells, CD4 and CD8 cells were FACS-sorted from thawed PBMCs. The data were produced by immunoSEQ multiplex PCR, yet TCRdb's version contains in-frame clones alone and is incomplete. The data show 90,000 to 150,000 clones, about 90% seen once. This chain uses TRBV5-1 with TRBJ2-5; D call uncertain. The sequenced sample consisted of CD4+ T cells from blood. The receptor comes from a human donor in good health. This CDR3 reads CASSSVGETQYF. The CDR3 DNA is TGCGCCAGCAGCTCTGTCGGAGAGACCCAGTACTTC. Variable domain in full (rest from reference TRBV5-1 and TRBJ2-5): KAGVTQTPRYLIKTRGQQVTLSCSPISGHRSVSWYQQTPGQGLQFLFEYFSETQRNKGNFPGRFSGRQFSNSRSEMNVSTLELGDSALYLCASSSVGETQYFGPGTRLLVL.